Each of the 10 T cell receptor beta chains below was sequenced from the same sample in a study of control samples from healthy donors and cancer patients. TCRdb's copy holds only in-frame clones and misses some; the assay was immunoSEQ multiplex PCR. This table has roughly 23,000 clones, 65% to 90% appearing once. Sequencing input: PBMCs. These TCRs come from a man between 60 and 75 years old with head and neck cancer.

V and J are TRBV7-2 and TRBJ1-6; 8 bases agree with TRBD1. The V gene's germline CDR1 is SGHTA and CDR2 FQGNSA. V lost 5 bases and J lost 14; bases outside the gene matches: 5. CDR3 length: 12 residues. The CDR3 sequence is CASSAGGVALHF. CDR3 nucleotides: TGTGCCAGCAGCGCAGGGGGCGTGGCCCTCCACTTT.

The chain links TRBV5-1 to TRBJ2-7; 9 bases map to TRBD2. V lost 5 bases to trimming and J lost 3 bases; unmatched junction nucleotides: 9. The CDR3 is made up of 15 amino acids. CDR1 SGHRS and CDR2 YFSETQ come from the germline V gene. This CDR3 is CASSSPGLAGYEQYF. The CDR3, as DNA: TGCGCCAGCAGTTCGCCGGGACTAGCCGGCTACGAGCAGTACTTC.

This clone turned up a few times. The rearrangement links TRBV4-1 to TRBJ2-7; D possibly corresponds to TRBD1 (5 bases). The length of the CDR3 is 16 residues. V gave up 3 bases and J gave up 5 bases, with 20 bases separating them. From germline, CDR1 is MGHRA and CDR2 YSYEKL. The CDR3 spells CASSQVDIVTFHEQYF. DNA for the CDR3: TGCGCCAGCAGCCAGGTGGACATCGTCACATTCCACGAGCAGTACTTC.

This CDR3 is CASSGLGGNTEAFF. CDR3 in DNA: TGTGCCAGTAGTGGCCTCGGGGGGAACACTGAAGCTTTCTTT. The chain recombines TRBV19 with TRBJ1-1, with D possibly being TRBD1 (5 bases). Trimming stripped 5 bases from V and 1 base from J, with 11 bases between. Germline V gene sequence: CDR1 LNHDA, CDR2 SQIVND (reference sequence). There are 14 residues in the CDR3.

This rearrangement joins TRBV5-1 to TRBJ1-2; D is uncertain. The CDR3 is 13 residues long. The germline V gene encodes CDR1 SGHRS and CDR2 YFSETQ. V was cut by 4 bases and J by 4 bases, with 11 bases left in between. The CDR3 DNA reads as TGCGCCAGCAGCGGCGACTGGGGCTATGGCTACACCTTC. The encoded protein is CASSGDWGYGYTF.

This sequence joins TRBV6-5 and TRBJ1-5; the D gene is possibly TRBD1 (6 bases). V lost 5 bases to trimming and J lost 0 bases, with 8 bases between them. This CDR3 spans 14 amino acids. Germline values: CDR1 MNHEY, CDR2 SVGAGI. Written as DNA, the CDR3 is TGTGCCAGCAGTCAGGGGTCTAGCAATCAGCCCCAGCATTTT. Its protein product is CASSQGSSNQPQHF.

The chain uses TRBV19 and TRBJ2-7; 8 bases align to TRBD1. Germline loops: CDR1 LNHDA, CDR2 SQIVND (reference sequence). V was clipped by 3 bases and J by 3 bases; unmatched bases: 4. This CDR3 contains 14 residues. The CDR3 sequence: CASSIRQGHYEQYF. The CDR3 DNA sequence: TGTGCCAGTAGTATCCGACAGGGGCACTACGAGCAGTACTTC.

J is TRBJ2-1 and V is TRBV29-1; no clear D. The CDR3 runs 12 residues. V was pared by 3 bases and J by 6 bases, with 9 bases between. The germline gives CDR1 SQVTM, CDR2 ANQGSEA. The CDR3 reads CSVDPLSNEQFF. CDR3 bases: TGCAGCGTTGATCCCCTTTCCAATGAGCAGTTCTTC.

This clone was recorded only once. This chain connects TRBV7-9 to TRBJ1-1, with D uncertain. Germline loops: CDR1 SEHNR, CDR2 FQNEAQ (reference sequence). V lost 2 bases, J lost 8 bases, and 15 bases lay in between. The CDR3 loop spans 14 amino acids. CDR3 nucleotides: TGTGCCAGCAGCTTAAATGGTGGGCGACCGGAAGCTTTCTTT. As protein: CASSLNGGRPEAFF. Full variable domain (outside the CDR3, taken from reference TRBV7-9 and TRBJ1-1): DTGVSQNPRHKITKRGQNVTFRCDPISEHNRLYWYRQTLGQGPEFLTYFQNEAQLEKSRLLSDRFSAERPKGSFSTLEIQRTEQGDSAMYLCASSLNGGRPEAFFGQGTRLTVV.

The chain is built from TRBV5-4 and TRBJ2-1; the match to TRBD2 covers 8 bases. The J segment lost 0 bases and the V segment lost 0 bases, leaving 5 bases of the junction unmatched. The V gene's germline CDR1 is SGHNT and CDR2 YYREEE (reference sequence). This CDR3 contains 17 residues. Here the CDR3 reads CASSLDSGTSSYNEQFF. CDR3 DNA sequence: TGTGCCAGCAGCTTGGATTCCGGGACTAGCTCCTACAATGAGCAGTTCTTC.